These 32 T cell receptor beta chains were all obtained from the same sample, sequenced in a study of T cells after yellow fever vaccination. One entry per CDR3 protein results from TCRdb running MiXCR on the 5' RACE reads. The sample holds roughly 160,000 distinct CDR3 sequences, roughly 9% seen once. Here the sequenced sample was CD8+ T cells sorted from PBMCs, taken 45 days after the yellow fever booster vaccination. These TCRs come from a man aged 18 to 29 who received the YFV17D yellow fever vaccine.

In its sample, this clonotype was seen a few times. V and J are TRBV23-1 and TRBJ2-7; D unclear. TRBV23-1 is known as an ORF, though its function is uncertain. The V and J ends lost 3 bases and 2 bases respectively, with 5 bases between them. The CDR3 spans 12 residues. CDR3 DNA: TGCGCCAGCAGTCACGGACCCTACGAGCAGTACGTC. It translates to CASSHGPYEQYV.

J is TRBJ2-5 and V is TRBV4-3; D remains unclear. V was shortened by 0 bases and J by 1 base, with 6 bases between the two germline ends. Per germline, CDR1 LGHNA and CDR2 YSLEER. The CDR3 consists of 14 residues. As DNA, the CDR3 is TGCGCCAGCAGCCAAGAAGCCCCCCAAGAGACCCAGTACTTC. Translating it yields CASSQEAPQETQYF.

This chain connects TRBV9 to TRBJ2-3; TRBD2 matches 10 bases. Germline V gives CDR1 SGDLS, CDR2 YYNGEE. The CDR3 is made up of 16 amino acids. Germline trimming cut 4 bases from V and 2 bases from J; bases unmatched to any gene: 7. CDR3 sequence reads: CASSSRTSGVTDTQYF. The CDR3, as DNA: TGTGCCAGCAGCTCCCGGACTAGCGGCGTCACAGATACGCAGTATTTT.

V usage is TRBV7-9 and J usage is TRBJ2-5; 10 bases are a match to TRBD1. The trim removed 5 bases at V and 5 bases at J, leaving 8 bases unmatched. Germline CDR1 and CDR2: SEHNR and FQNEAQ (reference sequence). This CDR3 region has 15 residues. DNA of the CDR3: TGTGCCAGCAGCACGACAGGGGGCGGAGGGGAGACCCAGTACTTC. Amino acids: CASSTTGGGGETQYF.

CDR3 DNA sequence: TGTGCCAGCAGCCCTCCCGACAGGGGGAGCGAGCAGTACGTC. It yields the protein CASSPPDRGSEQYV. The chain links TRBV7-9 to TRBJ2-7; TRBD1 agrees at 9 bases. Trimming at V came to 5 bases and at J to 6 bases, leaving 8 bases not matched to a gene. The germline gives CDR1 SEHNR, CDR2 FQNEAQ (reference sequence). The length of the CDR3 is 14 residues.

The V and J genes are TRBV6-2 or TRBV6-3 and TRBJ2-6; no clear D gene. Trimming removed 2 bases at V and 0 bases at J, with 5 bases between. The CDR3 covers 15 residues. The V gene's germline CDR1 is MNHEY and CDR2 SVGEGT. CDR3 in amino acids: CASSYTPSGANVLTF. The CDR3 coding sequence is TGTGCCAGCAGTTACACGCCCTCTGGGGCCAACGTCCTGACTTTC.

This clonotype occurred a few times. The rearrangement uses TRBV12-3 or TRBV12-4 and TRBJ2-1; TRBD1 agrees at 7 bases. Unmatched junction bases numbered 7, after V lost 7 bases and J lost 7 bases. The CDR3 is 13 residues long. CDR3 in DNA: TGTGCCAGCACGTCCGACAGGGATAATGAGCAGTTCTTC. It yields the protein CASTSDRDNEQFF.

This clonotype is a singleton in its sample. The chain uses TRBV9 and TRBJ2-2; 7 nucleotides agree with TRBD1. The CDR3 loop spans 16 amino acids. Germline V gene sequence: CDR1 SGDLS, CDR2 YYNGEE. V shed 5 bases, J shed 0 bases, and the junction held 7 bases outside the gene matches. DNA of the CDR3: TGTGCCAGCAGTCCCTTGGGGACAGCGAACACCGGGGAGCTGTTTTTT. Amino acids: CASSPLGTANTGELFF.

This clonotype occurred many times. The chain employs TRBV7-3 and TRBJ2-3; the match to TRBD1 covers 8 bases. This CDR3 is 13 amino acids long. J was trimmed by 1 base and V by 8 bases; bases with no gene match: 2. Germline CDR1 is SGHTA and CDR2 is FQGTGA. CDR3 residues: CASGGQGTDTQYF. The CDR3 nucleotides read TGTGCCAGCGGGGGACAGGGCACAGATACGCAGTATTTT. Looking up the rest from reference TRBV7-3 and TRBJ2-3 gives the full variable domain: GAGVSQTPSNKVTEKGKYVELRCDPISGHTALYWYRQSLGQGPEFLIYFQGTGAADDSGLPNDRFFAVRPEGSVSTLKIQRTERGDSAVYLCASGGQGTDTQYFGPGTRLTVL.

Many counts were recorded for this clonotype. The chain joins TRBV6-2 or TRBV6-3 to TRBJ2-2, with D possibly matching TRBD1 (7 bases). The CDR3 consists of 15 residues. Trimming shortened V by 6 bases and J by 1 base, and 12 bases separated the two germline ends. Germline values: CDR1 MNHEY, CDR2 SVGEGT. CDR3 in amino acids: CASSQGGRNTGELFF. DNA of the CDR3: TGTGCCAGCAGCCAGGGGGGAAGGAACACCGGGGAGCTGTTTTTT.

This clonotype was observed a handful of times. The chain recombines TRBV7-2 with TRBJ2-3, with D possibly TRBD2 on 6 matching bases. The V gene lost 4 bases and the J gene lost 1 base, with 18 bases spanning the gap. The CDR3 is 17 residues long. Germline lookup yields CDR1 SGHTA and CDR2 FQGNSA. The CDR3 region is CASSSTRRIAGTDTQYF. The CDR3 DNA sequence: TGTGCCAGCAGCTCAACACGAAGAATAGCGGGCACAGATACGCAGTATTTT.

This clonotype came up a few times. The chain recombines TRBV4-2 with TRBJ2-1; TRBD2 might be the D (6 bases). Per the germline V gene, CDR1 is LGHNA and CDR2 is YNFKEQ. V lost 0 bases to trimming and J lost 0 bases, with 12 bases between them. The CDR3 sequence is 17 residues long. The CDR3 loop is CASSQDGPGGSYNEQFF. CDR3 bases: TGTGCCAGCAGCCAAGATGGACCCGGGGGCTCCTACAATGAGCAGTTCTTC.

The CDR3 is CSVEGYGTEAFF. CDR3 bases: TGCAGCGTTGAGGGGTACGGGACTGAAGCTTTCTTT. The chain uses TRBV29-1 and TRBJ1-1; D is undetermined. The ends were cut back, 3 bases at V and 5 bases at J, with 10 bases in the middle. The CDR3 totals 12 residues. Germline CDR1 reads SQVTM; CDR2 reads ANQGSEA.

This clonotype showed up just a few times. The J gene is TRBJ2-7, the V gene TRBV29-1; D possibly corresponds to TRBD1 (5 bases). V lost 7 bases and J lost 5, with 21 bases in between. Germline V lookup: CDR1 SQVTM, CDR2 ANQGSEA. This CDR3 region has 14 residues. CDR3 DNA sequence: TGCAGCGCCATACAGGATTACGATACAGACGAGCAGTACTTC. Translating it yields CSAIQDYDTDEQYF.

This clonotype occurred a few times. The chain joins TRBV6-2 or TRBV6-3 to TRBJ2-7; D perhaps matches TRBD2 (5 bases). The V gene lost 5 bases and the J gene lost 2 bases, with 10 bases spanning the gap. Germline V CDR1 and CDR2: MNHEY, SVGEGT. The CDR3 has 13 residues. The CDR3 DNA follows: TGTGCCAGCAGTGCGGACTGGGCCTACGAGCAGTACTTC. Its translation is CASSADWAYEQYF.

A few counts support this clonotype. The CDR3 spells CASRRQGSGDYGYTF. Here the CDR3 DNA reads TGTGCCAGCAGAAGACAGGGCTCGGGCGACTATGGCTACACCTTC. This chain connects TRBV7-9 to TRBJ1-2; TRBD1 agrees at 7 bases. The CDR3 length is 15 residues. Germline V gene data show CDR1 as SEHNR and CDR2 as FQNEAQ (reference sequence). The junction had 10 bases not matched to a gene; V was cut back by 6 bases and J by 3 bases.

This clonotype was detected only a few times. The gene calls are TRBV19 and TRBJ2-3; 11 nucleotides line up with TRBD2. Germline V gene data show CDR1 as LNHDA and CDR2 as SQIVND (reference sequence). J was trimmed by 2 bases and V by 5 bases; bases with no gene match: 9. This CDR3 comprises 17 residues. This chain's CDR3 is CASSLRLAGSFTDTQYF. The CDR3 nucleotides read TGTGCCAGTAGTTTGAGACTAGCGGGGTCTTTCACAGATACGCAGTATTTT. The full variable domain, in which reference TRBV19 and TRBJ2-3 provide the parts outside the CDR3, is DGGITQSPKYLFRKEGQNVTLSCEQNLNHDAMYWYRQDPGQGLRLIYYSQIVNDFQKGDIAEGYSVSREKKESFPLTVTSAQKNPTAFYLCASSLRLAGSFTDTQYFGPGTRLTVL.

This clonotype was seen ten or more times. The chain employs TRBV9 and TRBJ2-2, with D perhaps matching TRBD1 or TRBD2 (5 bases each). The CDR3 runs to 14 residues. CDR1 and CDR2 from the germline V gene are SGDLS and YYNGEE. The ends were cut back, 7 bases at V and 7 bases at J, with 17 bases in the middle. CDR3 nucleotide sequence: TGTGCCAGCCGGGACCCCGCCACGAACGGGGAGCTGTTTTTT. It translates to CASRDPATNGELFF.

Only a few counts were recorded for this clonotype. The chain is built from TRBV20-1 and TRBJ1-2; TRBD1 aligns across 9 bases. From germline, CDR1 is DFQATT and CDR2 SNEGSKA (reference sequence). CDR3 size: 12 residues. CDR3 sequence (DNA): TGCAGAAAAAGGACAGGGGATTATGGCTACACCTTC. Amino acid sequence: CRKRTGDYGYTF.

This clonotype was recorded only once. The J gene is TRBJ2-3, the V gene TRBV10-3; D perhaps matches TRBD2 (7 bases). Deletions cut 0 bases from V and 3 bases from J, with 13 bases between. The CDR3 length is 16 residues. Germline assignment: CDR1 ENHRY and CDR2 SYGVKD. The CDR3 nucleotides read TGTGCCATCAGTGAGTCGAGGGGGGGCGAGACAGATACGCAGTATTTT. Translating it yields CAISESRGGETDTQYF.

This clonotype was recorded a few times. The chain is built from TRBV5-1 and TRBJ2-1; D gene uncertain. Deletions cut 0 bases from V and 6 bases from J, with 7 bases between. The CDR3 spans 13 residues. Germline assignment: CDR1 SGHRS and CDR2 YFSETQ. Here the CDR3 reads CASSLAASNEQFF. The CDR3 nucleotides are TGCGCCAGCAGCTTGGCCGCGAGCAATGAGCAGTTCTTC.

The chain couples TRBV4-1 to TRBJ2-1, with D unclear. V lost 0 bases, J lost 7 bases, and 7 bases lay in between. Germline loops: CDR1 MGHRA, CDR2 YSYEKL. The CDR3 totals 13 residues. In nucleotides, the CDR3 is TGCGCCAGCAGCCAAGAGTGGGGAAATGAGCAGTTCTTC. Protein sequence: CASSQEWGNEQFF.

The genes are TRBV4-2 and TRBJ2-1; TRBD1 or TRBD2 may be the D gene (5 bases each). Germline V lookup: CDR1 LGHNA, CDR2 YNFKEQ. With 3 bases removed from V and 10 bases from J, the gap between germline ends came to 13 bases. This CDR3 spans 13 amino acids. CDR3 bases: TGTGCCAGCAGCCAGGGGGATCGAGGGGAGCAGTTCTTC. Translated: CASSQGDRGEQFF.

This chain uses TRBV5-1 with TRBJ2-1; D perhaps matches TRBD1 (6 bases). This CDR3 has 15 amino acids. Trimming pared 4 bases from V and 4 bases from J, leaving 15 bases between. Germline assignment: CDR1 SGHRS and CDR2 YFSETQ. This CDR3 reads CASSASGGGYNEQFF. CDR3 DNA: TGCGCCAGCAGCGCCTCTGGGGGCGGTTACAATGAGCAGTTCTTC.

The J gene is TRBJ1-2, the V gene TRBV9, with D hard to call. The CDR3 consists of 15 residues. Germline V gene sequence: CDR1 SGDLS, CDR2 YYNGEE. V lost 3 bases and J 2 bases, leaving 14 bases between the germline ends. The CDR3 bases are TGTGCCAGCAGCGATGGCGCGAAGCTCAACTATGGCTACACCTTC. Protein: CASSDGAKLNYGYTF. Full variable domain (missing parts from reference TRBV9 and TRBJ1-2): DSGVTQTPKHLITATGQRVTLRCSPRSGDLSVYWYQQSLDQGLQFLIQYYNGEERAKGNILERFSAQQFPDLHSELNLSSLELGDSALYFCASSDGAKLNYGYTFGSGTRLTVV.

This clonotype occurred many times. The J gene is TRBJ2-5, the V gene TRBV5-1; TRBD1 matches at 8 bases. The CDR3 is made up of 14 amino acids. Germline V lookup: CDR1 SGHRS, CDR2 YFSETQ. The trim removed 4 bases at V and 0 bases at J, leaving 2 bases unmatched. The CDR3 spells CASSRTGNQETQYF. The CDR3, as DNA: TGCGCCAGCAGCCGGACAGGGAACCAAGAGACCCAGTACTTC.

This clonotype was recorded a few times. This chain joins TRBV9 and TRBJ1-1; no clear D. V was trimmed by 0 bases and J by 4 bases, leaving 7 bases between them. The CDR3 has 13 amino acids. Germline lookup yields CDR1 SGDLS and CDR2 YYNGEE. Written as DNA, the CDR3 is TGTGCCAGCAGCGTAGACCAAAGCACTGAAGCTTTCTTT. Its protein is CASSVDQSTEAFF.

This chain connects TRBV7-9 to TRBJ2-2, with D tentatively TRBD1 (6 bases). The CDR3 has 15 residues. The V end was cut by 4 bases, the J end by 5 bases, with 14 bases between. The germline gives CDR1 SEHNR, CDR2 FQNEAQ (reference sequence). CDR3 coding DNA: TGTGCCAGCAGCTCCGCGGACAGTGTGACCGGGGAGCTGTTTTTT. Translating it yields CASSSADSVTGELFF.

This clonotype was detected many times. The chain combines TRBV19 with TRBJ2-1; D gene uncertain. The CDR3 extends over 16 amino acids. The ends were cut back, 1 base at V and 0 bases at J, with 10 bases in the middle. Germline V gene sequence: CDR1 LNHDA, CDR2 SQIVND (reference sequence). CDR3 in DNA: TGTGCCAGTAGTATAGCGGATCCAAGCTCCTACAATGAGCAGTTCTTC. The encoded protein is CASSIADPSSYNEQFF.

This clonotype occurred many times. The V and J genes are TRBV6-5 and TRBJ1-1; D is undetermined. The CDR3 spans 11 residues. The germline V and J ends were trimmed by 7 bases and 0 bases, with 3 bases remaining between them. The germline V gene encodes CDR1 MNHEY and CDR2 SVGAGI. This chain's CDR3 is CASILNTEAFF. The CDR3 DNA follows: TGTGCCAGCATTCTGAACACTGAAGCTTTCTTT.

This clonotype was detected only a few times. The V and J genes are TRBV6-2 or TRBV6-3 and TRBJ1-1; no firm D call. Trimming removed 2 bases at V and 8 bases at J, with 9 bases between. The germline V gene has CDR1 MNHEY and CDR2 SVGEGT. This CDR3 has 12 amino acids. The CDR3 DNA reads as TGTGCCAGCAGTTACAACTGGCGGGAAGCTTTCTTT. It encodes CASSYNWREAFF.

This clonotype was seen at least ten times. The chain recombines TRBV5-1 with TRBJ2-3; D ambiguous. CDR3 length: 14 residues. In germline, CDR1 is SGHRS, CDR2 YFSETQ. V gave up 1 base and J gave up 2 bases, with 8 bases separating them. CDR3 protein: CASSLRPSTDTQYF. The CDR3 DNA is TGCGCCAGCAGCTTGCGTCCATCCACAGATACGCAGTATTTT.